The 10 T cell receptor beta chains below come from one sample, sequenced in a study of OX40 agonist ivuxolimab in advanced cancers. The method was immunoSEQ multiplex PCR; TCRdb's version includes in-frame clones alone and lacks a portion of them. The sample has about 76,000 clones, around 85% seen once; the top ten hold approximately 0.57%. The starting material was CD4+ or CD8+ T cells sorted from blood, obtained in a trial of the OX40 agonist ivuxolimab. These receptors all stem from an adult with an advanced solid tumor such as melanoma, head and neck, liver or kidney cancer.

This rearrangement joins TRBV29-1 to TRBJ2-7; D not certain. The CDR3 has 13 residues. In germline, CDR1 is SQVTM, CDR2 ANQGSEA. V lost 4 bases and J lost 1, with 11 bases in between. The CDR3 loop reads CSVVISVSYEQYF. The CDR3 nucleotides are TGCAGCGTTGTGATAAGTGTTTCCTACGAGCAGTACTTC.

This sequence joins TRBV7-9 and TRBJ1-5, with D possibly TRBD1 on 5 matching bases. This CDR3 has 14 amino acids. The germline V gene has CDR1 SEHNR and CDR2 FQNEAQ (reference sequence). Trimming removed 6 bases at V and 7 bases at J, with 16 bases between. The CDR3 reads CASSSQGSGQPQHF. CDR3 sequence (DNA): TGTGCCAGCAGTTCTCAGGGTTCGGGGCAGCCCCAGCATTTT.

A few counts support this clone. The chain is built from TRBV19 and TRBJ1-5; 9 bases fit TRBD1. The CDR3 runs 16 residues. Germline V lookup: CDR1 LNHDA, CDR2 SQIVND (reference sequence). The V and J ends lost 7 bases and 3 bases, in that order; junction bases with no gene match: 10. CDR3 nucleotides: TGTGCCAGTAAAAATGACAGGGGGGTCACCAATCAGCCCCAGCATTTT. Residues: CASKNDRGVTNQPQHF.

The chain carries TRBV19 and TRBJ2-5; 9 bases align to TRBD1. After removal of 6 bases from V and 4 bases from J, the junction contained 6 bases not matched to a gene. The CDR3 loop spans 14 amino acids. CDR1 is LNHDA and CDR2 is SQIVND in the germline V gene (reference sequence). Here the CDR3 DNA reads TGTGCCAGTAGACCGGACAGGGGCGCAGAGACCCAGTACTTC. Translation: CASRPDRGAETQYF.

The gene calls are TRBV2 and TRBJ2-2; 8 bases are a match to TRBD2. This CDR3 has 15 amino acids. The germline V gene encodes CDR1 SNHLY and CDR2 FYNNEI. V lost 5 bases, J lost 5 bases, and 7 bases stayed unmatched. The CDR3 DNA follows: TGTGCCAGCAGTATCCGGGGGGGCCTTACCGGGGAGCTGTTTTTT. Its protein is CASSIRGGLTGELFF.

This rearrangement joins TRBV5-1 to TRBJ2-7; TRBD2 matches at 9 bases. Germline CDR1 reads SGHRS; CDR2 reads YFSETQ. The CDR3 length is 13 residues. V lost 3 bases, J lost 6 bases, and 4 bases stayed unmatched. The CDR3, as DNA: TGCGCCAGCAGCTCCCTAGCGGGACGCGAGCAGTACTTC. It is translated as CASSSLAGREQYF.

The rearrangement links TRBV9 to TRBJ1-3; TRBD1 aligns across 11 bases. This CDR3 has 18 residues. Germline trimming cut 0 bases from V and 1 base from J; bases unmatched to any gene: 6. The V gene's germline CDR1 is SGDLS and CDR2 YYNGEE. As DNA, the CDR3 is TGTGCCAGCAGCGTAGGCCCCGGGACAGGGGGATCTGGAAACACCATATATTTT. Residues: CASSVGPGTGGSGNTIYF.

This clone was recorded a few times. Written as DNA, the CDR3 is TGTGCCAGCAGTCCGGGACAGGGGCTCTATGGCTACACCTTC. This codes for CASSPGQGLYGYTF. The chain carries TRBV6-6 and TRBJ1-2; 10 bases match TRBD1. Germline V CDR1 and CDR2: MNHNY, SVGAGI (reference sequence). The CDR3 runs to 14 residues. The J segment lost 4 bases and the V segment lost 5 bases, leaving 4 bases of the junction unmatched.

This CDR3 reads CSDKTAGIEQFF. CDR3 DNA: TGCAGCGACAAAACCGCGGGTATTGAGCAGTTCTTC. The chain has TRBV29-1 and TRBJ2-1, with TRBD2 as a possible D gene (5 bases). V was clipped by 7 bases and J by 9 bases, with 16 bases between them. There are 12 residues in the CDR3. The germline gives CDR1 SQVTM, CDR2 ANQGSEA.

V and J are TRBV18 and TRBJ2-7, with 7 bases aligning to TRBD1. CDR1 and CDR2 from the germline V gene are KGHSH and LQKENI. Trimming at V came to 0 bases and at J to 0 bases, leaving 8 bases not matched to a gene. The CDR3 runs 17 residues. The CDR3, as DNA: TGTGCCAGCTCACCACCGATCGGACAGGCCAGCTCCTACGAGCAGTACTTC. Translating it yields CASSPPIGQASSYEQYF. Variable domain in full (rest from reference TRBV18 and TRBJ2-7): NAGVMQNPRHLVRRRGQEARLRCSPMKGHSHVYWYRQLPEEGLKFMVYLQKENIIDESGMPKERFSAEFPKEGPSILRIQQVVRGDSAAYFCASSPPIGQASSYEQYFGPGTRLTVT.